One and the same sample provided the 6 T cell receptor beta chains below, sequenced in a study of blood T cell repertoires in COVID-19. Repertoires were generated with immunoSEQ multiplex PCR, while TCRdb's copy carries only in-frame clones and drops some. The sample yields over 200,000 clones, 83% seen once. Sample: peripheral blood. The receptors were gathered from a woman in her fifties or sixties with acute or convalescent COVID-19.

V gene TRBV3-1 (or the pseudogene TRBV3-2) combines with J gene TRBJ2-5, with 9 bases lining up with TRBD2. CDR1 and CDR2 (germline): LGHDT, YNNKEL (reference sequence). The V and J ends lost 2 bases and 5 bases, in that order; junction bases with no gene match: 6. The CDR3 totals 15 residues. CDR3 in amino acids: CASSQLAGGMETQYF. The DNA of the CDR3 is TGTGCCAGCAGCCAACTGGCGGGAGGGATGGAGACCCAGTACTTC.

The V gene is TRBV2, the J gene TRBJ2-1; TRBD2 matches at 7 bases. Germline V gene sequence: CDR1 SNHLY, CDR2 FYNNEI. The CDR3 is 11 amino acids. Trimming removed 4 bases from V and 10 bases from J; junction bases left unmatched: 1. The CDR3 is CASSGLAEQFF. CDR3 in DNA: TGTGCCAGCAGTGGACTAGCCGAGCAGTTCTTC.

This clone showed up just once. The chain carries TRBV15 and TRBJ2-2; D is possibly TRBD2 (6 bases). V was clipped by 3 bases and J by 6 bases, with 17 bases between them. Germline V gene lookup returns CDR1 LNHNV and CDR2 YYDKDF (reference sequence). The CDR3 has 16 amino acids. The CDR3 sequence: CATSRTRRDLAGELFF. The CDR3 DNA follows: TGTGCCACCAGCAGGACACGGAGGGATTTGGCCGGGGAGCTGTTTTTT.

The V and J genes are TRBV19 and TRBJ2-1, with 8 bases that match TRBD1. This CDR3 comprises 15 residues. CDR1 is LNHDA and CDR2 is SQIVND in the germline V gene (reference sequence). V shed 3 bases, J shed 5 bases, and the junction held 6 bases outside the gene matches. The CDR3 DNA sequence: TGTGCCAGTAGTATTCTGGACAGGGCAGACAATGAGCAGTTCTTC. Its protein product is CASSILDRADNEQFF.

The chain carries TRBV28 and TRBJ1-2; D is undetermined. Trimming shortened V by 4 bases and J by 5 bases, and 14 bases separated the two germline ends. The CDR3 is made up of 14 amino acids. Per the germline V gene, CDR1 is MDHEN and CDR2 is SYDVKM. The CDR3 is CASSSNWEKYGYTF. The CDR3 DNA follows: TGTGCCAGCAGTTCTAACTGGGAGAAGTATGGCTACACCTTC.

V and J are TRBV24-1 and TRBJ2-2; 9 bases map to TRBD2. J lost 6 bases, V lost 9 bases, and 4 bases had no gene match. The CDR3 extends over 13 amino acids. In germline, CDR1 is KGHDR, CDR2 SFDVKD. The CDR3 here is CATGGTSSGELFF. CDR3 in DNA: TGTGCCACCGGTGGGACTAGCTCCGGGGAGCTGTTTTTT.